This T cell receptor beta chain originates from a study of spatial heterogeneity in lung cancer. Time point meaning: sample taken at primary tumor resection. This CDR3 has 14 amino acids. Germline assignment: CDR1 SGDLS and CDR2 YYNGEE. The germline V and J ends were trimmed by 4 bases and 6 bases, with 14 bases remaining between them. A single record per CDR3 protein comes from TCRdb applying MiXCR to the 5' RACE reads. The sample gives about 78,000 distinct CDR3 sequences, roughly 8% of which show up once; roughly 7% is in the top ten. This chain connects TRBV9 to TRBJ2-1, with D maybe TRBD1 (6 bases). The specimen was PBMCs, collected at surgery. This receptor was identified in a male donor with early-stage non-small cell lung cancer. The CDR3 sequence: CASSPWTDRNEQFF. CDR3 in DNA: TGTGCCAGCAGCCCCTGGACAGACCGCAATGAGCAGTTCTTC.